The sequence of this T cell receptor beta chain was determined in a study of cytomegalovirus exposure and HLA in healthy donors. Overall study context: Unique TCRs numbering some 80 million, obtained from HLA-typed donors, made up an early data release. Findings and caveats of the study: Researchers catalogued 160 or so TCR beta chains as cytomegalovirus-associated. Later, an analysis found that common viral pathogens appeared to be linked with several of the most significant clusters. Later findings reportedly placed an Asian-associated ancestry cluster below the roughly 660-donor mean for N-insertions.

PCR amplification relied on 60 Vbeta primers (plus 13 Jbeta primers). The method was immunoSEQ multiplex PCR; TCRdb's version includes in-frame clones alone and lacks a portion of them. The top ten clones hold about 4.4% of a sample with 160,000 or so clones, roughly four fifths of them seen once. CDR3 length equals 14 residues. Germline V lookup: CDR1 MDHEN, CDR2 SYDVKM. The V segment lost 3 bases and the J segment 7 bases; nucleotides outside the gene matches: 5. As to this clone: The antigen remains undetermined.

The TCR originated in a man aged 40-49 years in good health and CMV-seronegative. Material for sequencing was PBMCs. The V and J genes are TRBV28 and TRBJ1-2, with TRBD1 matching over 10 bases. CDR3 bases: TGTGCCAGCAGTTTCCGACAGGGGGCGATTGGCTACACCTTC. This gives the protein CASSFRQGAIGYTF.